The 8 T cell receptor beta chains below were found in one sample sequenced in a study of CD8 T cells in ankylosing spondylitis. One entry per CDR3 protein, called by TCRdb with MiXCR from the 5' RACE reads. The sample consists of 50,000 or so distinct CDR3 sequences, approximately 8% of them appearing once. The sequenced sample was blood, either unsorted or a sorted T cell fraction (not recorded which). These receptors were collected from a female donor with ankylosing spondylitis or in good health (not recorded which).

In its sample, this clonotype ranks as medium-sized. One junction end does not reproduce the germline sequence, and a read error may be involved. V usage is TRBV5-1 and J usage is TRBJ2-3, with D hard to call. The length of the CDR3 is 12 residues. Germline lookup yields CDR1 SGHRS and CDR2 YFSETQ. The CDR3: CASSPGTDTQYF. CDR3 DNA: TGTGCCAGCAGCCCAGGCACAGATACGCAGTATTTT.

This clonotype has just a few counts. The chain uses TRBV11-2 and TRBJ1-4, with 9 bases aligning to TRBD1. The CDR3 has 18 residues. J gave up 7 bases and V 2 bases, and 14 bases lay outside the gene matches. The germline V gene encodes CDR1 SGHAT and CDR2 FQNNGV. The CDR3 nucleotides are TGTGCCAGCAGCTTAAGATCCCGCACAGGGGGCGGAAGTGAAAAACTGTTTTTT. Translated: CASSLRSRTGGGSEKLFF.

This clonotype was counted at least ten times. The V gene is TRBV7-2, the J gene TRBJ2-1; weak D call: TRBD1 (5 bases). V gave up 3 bases and J gave up 6 bases, with 18 bases separating them. Per germline, CDR1 SGHTA and CDR2 FQGNSA. This CDR3 is built from 16 residues. The CDR3 DNA reads as TGTGCCAGCAGCTTCGCGGATAGGGGCCAATTCAATGAGCAGTTCTTC. As protein: CASSFADRGQFNEQFF.

This clonotype was recorded many times. This chain links TRBV29-1 with TRBJ2-1; 7 bases are a match to TRBD1. Germline V gene data show CDR1 as SQVTM and CDR2 as ANQGSEA. The CDR3 is 14 residues long. V lost 5 bases and J lost 1; bases outside the gene matches: 5. The CDR3: CSVTDRVSYNEQFF. CDR3 nucleotides: TGCAGCGTTACCGACAGGGTATCCTACAATGAGCAGTTCTTC.

This clonotype was counted between two and nine times. This sequence joins TRBV28 and TRBJ1-3, with D unclear. The CDR3 is 15 amino acids. V lost 7 bases to trimming and J lost 1 base, with 14 bases between them. CDR1 MDHEN and CDR2 SYDVKM come from the germline V gene. DNA of the CDR3: TGTGCCAGCAAAACCACGGGCGAATCTGGAAACACCATATATTTT. Translating it yields CASKTTGESGNTIYF.

This clonotype was detected many times. The chain combines TRBV4-1 with TRBJ1-3; unclear D gene. The CDR3 runs to 15 residues. Germline CDR1 MGHRA, CDR2 YSYEKL. Trimming took 1 base from V and 2 from J, leaving 9 bases between them. CDR3: CASSQGAEAGNTIYF. The CDR3 DNA reads as TGCGCCAGCAGCCAAGGGGCCGAGGCTGGAAACACCATATATTTT.

This clonotype showed up many times. The rearrangement links TRBV4-3 to TRBJ1-4; maybe TRBD1 (5 bases). Per germline, CDR1 LGHNA and CDR2 YSLEER. The CDR3 spans 16 residues. Trimming cost V 0 bases and J 5 bases, with 13 bases left between them. CDR3 nucleotide sequence: TGCGCCAGCAGCCAAGATAGCGGGACCGAAAATGAAAAACTGTTTTTT. It is translated as CASSQDSGTENEKLFF.

This clonotype occurred many times. The chain links TRBV28 to TRBJ1-1; D not certain. V was cut by 5 bases and J by 3 bases, with 10 bases left in between. The germline V gene has CDR1 MDHEN and CDR2 SYDVKM. The CDR3 contains 13 residues. CDR3 DNA: TGTGCCAGCAGTACGGACGGGTACACTGAAGCTTTCTTT. Translating gives CASSTDGYTEAFF.